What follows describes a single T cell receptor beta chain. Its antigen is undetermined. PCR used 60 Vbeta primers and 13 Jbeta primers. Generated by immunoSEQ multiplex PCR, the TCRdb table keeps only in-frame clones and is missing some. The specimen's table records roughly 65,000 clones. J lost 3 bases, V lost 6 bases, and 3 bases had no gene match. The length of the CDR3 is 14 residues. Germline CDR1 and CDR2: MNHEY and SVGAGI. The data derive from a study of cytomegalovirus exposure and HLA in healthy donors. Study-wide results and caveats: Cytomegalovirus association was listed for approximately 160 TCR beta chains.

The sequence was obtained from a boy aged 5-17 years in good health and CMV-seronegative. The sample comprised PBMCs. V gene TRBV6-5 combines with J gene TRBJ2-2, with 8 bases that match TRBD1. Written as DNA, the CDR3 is TGTGCCAGCAGGTTGACAGGGGACACCGGGGAGCTGTTTTTT. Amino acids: CASRLTGDTGELFF.